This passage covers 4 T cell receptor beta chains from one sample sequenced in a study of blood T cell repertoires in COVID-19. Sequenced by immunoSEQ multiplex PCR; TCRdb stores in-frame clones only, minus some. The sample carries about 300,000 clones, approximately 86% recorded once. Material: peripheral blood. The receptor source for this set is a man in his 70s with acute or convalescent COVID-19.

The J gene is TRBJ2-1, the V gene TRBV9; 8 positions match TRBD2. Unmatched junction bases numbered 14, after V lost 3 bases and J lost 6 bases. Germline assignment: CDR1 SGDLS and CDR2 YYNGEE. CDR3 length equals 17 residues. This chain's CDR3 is CASSANPGGATLNEQFF. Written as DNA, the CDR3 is TGTGCCAGCAGCGCCAATCCGGGGGGGGCCACCCTCAATGAGCAGTTCTTC.

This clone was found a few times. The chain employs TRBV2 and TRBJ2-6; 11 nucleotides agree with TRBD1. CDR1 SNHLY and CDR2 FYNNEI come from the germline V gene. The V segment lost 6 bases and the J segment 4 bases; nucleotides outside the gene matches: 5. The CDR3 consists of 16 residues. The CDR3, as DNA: TGTGCCAGCAGCCGGGACAGGGGGTTAGGGGCCAACGTCCTGACTTTC. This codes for CASSRDRGLGANVLTF.

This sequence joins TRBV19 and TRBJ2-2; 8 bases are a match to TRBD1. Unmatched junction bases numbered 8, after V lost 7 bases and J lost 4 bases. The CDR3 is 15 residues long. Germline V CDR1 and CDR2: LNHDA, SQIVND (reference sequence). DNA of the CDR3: TGTGCCAGTAAACGACAGGGGCTAAGCACCGGGGAGCTGTTTTTT. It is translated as CASKRQGLSTGELFF.

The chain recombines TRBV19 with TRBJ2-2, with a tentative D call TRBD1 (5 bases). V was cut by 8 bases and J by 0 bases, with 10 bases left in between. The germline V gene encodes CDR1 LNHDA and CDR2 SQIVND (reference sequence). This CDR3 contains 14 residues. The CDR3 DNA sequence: TGTGCCAGTTGCCCGACAGCGAACACCGGGGAGCTGTTTTTT. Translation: CASCPTANTGELFF.